What follows is one TCR beta chain and its context. Trimming stripped 0 bases from V and 5 bases from J, with 13 bases between. This CDR3 has 15 residues. Germline lookup yields CDR1 MNHEY and CDR2 SVGAGI. This entry comes from a study of blood T cell repertoires in COVID-19. In the study overall: COVID-19 samples, acute and convalescent, were from the United States, Italy and Spain. T cells, B-cell-depleted T cells, or PBMCs supplied cDNA or gDNA.

Authors' methods: Amplifying reference gene primers gave estimates of nucleated cell counts. Sequencing was performed with immunoSEQ multiplex PCR; in TCRdb, only in-frame clones are kept and a portion is missing. The DNA gave D and trimming, while V, J and clone size come from that table. The profile covers about 34,000 clones, with approximately 88% appearing a single time and 11% to 15% taken by the ten largest. The rearrangement uses TRBV6-5 and TRBJ1-1; TRBD1 might be the D (5 bases). This receptor was taken from a man between 60 and 75 years old with active COVID-19. The sequencing sample was made of peripheral blood. The CDR3 nucleotides are TGTGCCAGCAGTTACTCGATCCAGGGAGGGACTGAAGCTTTCTTT. The encoded protein is CASSYSIQGGTEAFF.